The 28 T cell receptor beta chains below come from one sample, sequenced in a study of blood T cells in healthy people across ages. Combining a sample-barcoded 5' primer with a J-beta primer mix, a second PCR ran for roughly 7 to 11 cycles. TCRdb passed the 5' RACE reads through MiXCR, listing each CDR3 protein once. The sample yields about 640,000 distinct CDR3 sequences, about 30% seen once. The sequencing sample was made of blood. The receptors shown here come from a woman at least 80 years old in good health.

This clonotype has a single count. A clone one base away is much larger, so this may be a read error. The V and J genes are TRBV7-2 and TRBJ2-1, with D possibly matching TRBD2 (6 bases). CDR3 length: 14 amino acids. The germline V and J ends were trimmed by 2 bases and 3 bases, with 8 bases remaining between them. Germline CDR1 reads SGHTA; CDR2 reads FQGNSA. The CDR3, as DNA: TGTGCCAGCAGCTTACGGGAGTACTACAATGAGCAGTTCTTC. As protein: CASSLREYYNEQFF.

Of note for this clonotype: A much larger clone is a single base away; this may be a read error. This CDR3 reads CTSSVGGSLSYEQYF. Here the CDR3 DNA reads TGTACCAGCAGTGTTGGAGGGTCCCTCTCCTACGAGCAGTACTTC. This sequence joins TRBV6-1 and TRBJ2-4, with D possibly being TRBD2 (6 bases). Matching the DNA end better, TRBJ2-7 makes the J call doubtful. CDR1 is MNHNS, CDR2 SASEGT, per germline. The CDR3 totals 15 residues.

This clonotype showed up many times. CDR3 residues: CAIRDLRDSNYGYTF. In DNA form, the CDR3 reads TGTGCCATCAGAGACCTCCGGGACAGCAACTATGGCTACACCTTC. The chain is built from TRBV10-3 and TRBJ1-2, with TRBD1 matching over 7 bases. Trimming cost V 6 bases and J 2 bases; bases outside gene matches: 9. CDR1 and CDR2 from the germline V gene are ENHRY and SYGVKD. CDR3 size: 15 residues.

This sequence joins TRBV5-6 and TRBJ1-2; no clear D. V was clipped by 5 bases and J by 6 bases, with 20 bases between them. The CDR3 has 15 amino acids. The germline V gene encodes CDR1 SGHDT and CDR2 YYEEEE. As DNA, the CDR3 is TGTGCCAGCAGACCAGGACCGCTGATAAACCATGGCTACACCTTC. Translated, it gives CASRPGPLINHGYTF.

The chain is built from TRBV5-5 and TRBJ2-7, with TRBD1 as a possible D gene (5 bases). CDR1 and CDR2 from the germline V gene are SGHKS and YYEKEE (reference sequence). V shed 2 bases and J shed 3 bases, with 12 bases lying between them. This CDR3 contains 14 residues. As DNA, the CDR3 is TGTGCCAGCAGCTTTGAAGCTACAGGCTACGAGCAGTACTTC. It codes for CASSFEATGYEQYF.

Ten or more counts support this clonotype. The gene calls are TRBV6-2 or TRBV6-3 and TRBJ2-1; D uncertain. Deletions cut 1 base from V and 0 bases from J, with 13 bases between. Per germline, CDR1 MNHEY and CDR2 SVGEGT. The length of the CDR3 is 17 residues. CDR3 in DNA: TGTGCCAGCAGTTACTTTCGCAGGCCTTTCTCCTACAATGAGCAGTTCTTC. Encoded protein: CASSYFRRPFSYNEQFF.

DNA for the CDR3: TGTGCCAGCAGGGGGGGTGGGGCCTACGAGCAGTACTTC. It specifies CASRGGGAYEQYF. The chain has TRBV7-2 and TRBJ2-4, with D maybe TRBD2 (6 bases). Matching the DNA end better, TRBJ2-7 makes the J call doubtful. Germline V gene data show CDR1 as SGHTA and CDR2 as FQGNSA. The CDR3 contains 13 residues.

This clonotype has a count of ten or more. V is TRBV20-1 and J is TRBJ2-7; 7 nucleotides line up with TRBD1. J gave up 3 bases and V 6 bases, and 11 bases lay outside the gene matches. Per the germline V gene, CDR1 is DFQATT and CDR2 is SNEGSKA (reference sequence). This CDR3 is 14 amino acids long. CDR3 coding DNA: TGCAGTGCAATGTTTCCGGGACAGAGCTACGAGCAGTACTTC. This codes for CSAMFPGQSYEQYF.

This chain connects TRBV29-1 to TRBJ2-1, with D uncertain. The CDR3 contains 15 residues. Germline lookup yields CDR1 SQVTM and CDR2 ANQGSEA. Trimming pared 8 bases from V and 0 bases from J, leaving 17 bases between. For the CDR3, the DNA is TGCAGCCTTGCAGGCGACCGGAGCTCCTACAATGAGCAGTTCTTC. It encodes CSLAGDRSSYNEQFF.

This clonotype has a count of ten or more. This rearrangement joins TRBV6-6 to TRBJ2-3, with 10 bases matching TRBD2. The V gene end was trimmed by 8 bases and the J gene end by 10 bases; junction bases not matched to a gene: 18. The CDR3 spans 16 residues. Germline CDR1 reads MNHNY; CDR2 reads SVGAGI (reference sequence). The CDR3 DNA sequence: TGTGCCAGCCACTCCCTAGCGGGGGCACCCGAGCCGGCGCAGTATTTT. This encodes CASHSLAGAPEPAQYF.

This clonotype was counted only a few times. The genes are TRBV5-8 and TRBJ1-1; 7 positions match TRBD1. This CDR3 comprises 15 residues. Trimming at V came to 4 bases and at J to 1 base, leaving 7 bases not matched to a gene. CDR1 SGHTS and CDR2 YDEGEE come from the germline V gene. In DNA form, the CDR3 reads TGTGCCAGCAGCAGCGGGACAGCGTGGAACACTGAAGCTTTCTTT. Translating gives CASSSGTAWNTEAFF.

This rearrangement joins TRBV6-1 to TRBJ2-3, with unresolved D. CDR1 is MNHNS, CDR2 SASEGT, per germline. The V end lost 8 bases, the J end lost 2 bases, and 17 bases lay between the germline ends. This CDR3 is 15 amino acids long. DNA of the CDR3: TGTGCCAGCCGGTTGTCGGTACCCCTCACAGATACGCAGTATTTT. It encodes CASRLSVPLTDTQYF.

On this clonotype: This may be a read error: a much more frequent sequence differs by one nucleotide. The V and J genes are TRBV20-1 and TRBJ1-1; D gene unclear. The germline V and J ends were trimmed by 0 bases and 0 bases, with 17 bases remaining between them. The CDR3 runs to 17 residues. Germline loops: CDR1 DFQATT, CDR2 SNEGSKA (reference sequence). CDR3 loop: CSARDQGFQDLNTEAFF. DNA for the CDR3: TGCAGTGCTAGAGATCAAGGGTTCCAGGACCTGAACACTGAAGCTTTCTTT.

This clonotype was picked up many times. CDR3 loop: CASSQDSRVPYGYTF. The CDR3 region has the DNA TGCGCCAGCAGCCAAGATTCCAGGGTCCCCTATGGCTACACCTTC. The chain couples TRBV4-1 to TRBJ1-2; possibly TRBD1 for D (5 bases). V gave up 0 bases and J gave up 4 bases, with 12 bases separating them. This CDR3 is 15 amino acids long. Germline V lookup: CDR1 MGHRA, CDR2 YSYEKL.

A note on this clonotype: Being one base from a much bigger clone, this may be a read error. The CDR3 nucleotides read TGCGCCAGCAGCCCGGCCCCACGAGAGACCCGGTACTTC. It codes for CASSPAPRETRYF. The chain joins TRBV5-1 to TRBJ2-5; D ambiguous. This CDR3 comprises 13 residues. CDR1 is SGHRS and CDR2 is YFSETQ in the germline V gene.

This clonotype was seen repeatedly, ten times or more. V gene TRBV4-3 combines with J gene TRBJ2-4, with 10 nucleotides matching TRBD2. The junction had 19 bases not matched to a gene; V was cut back by 0 bases and J by 5 bases. CDR1 and CDR2 from the germline V gene are LGHNA and YSLEER. The CDR3 has 21 amino acids. Here the CDR3 reads CASSQEAPSGGFISRQNIQYF. CDR3 sequence (DNA): TGCGCCAGCAGCCAAGAGGCCCCTAGCGGGGGATTTATAAGTCGCCAAAACATTCAGTACTTC.

V usage is TRBV11-2 and J usage is TRBJ2-5; D ambiguous. The CDR3 contains 13 residues. Trimming removed 5 bases at V and 2 bases at J, with 9 bases between. Germline V gene lookup returns CDR1 SGHAT and CDR2 FQNNGV. The CDR3 region is CASSLRLQETQYF. DNA of the CDR3: TGTGCCAGCAGCCTTAGGCTTCAAGAGACCCAGTACTTC.

In this sample, this clonotype turned up many times. The DNA of the CDR3 is TGTGCCAGCAGCGTAGTCGGTAGCGGGAGAGAGACCCAGTACTTC. It translates to CASSVVGSGRETQYF. The chain uses TRBV9 and TRBJ2-5, with TRBD2 identical over 9 bases. The CDR3 length is 15 residues. Germline CDR1 is SGDLS and CDR2 is YYNGEE. V shed 0 bases, J shed 4 bases, and the junction held 4 bases outside the gene matches.

This clonotype was detected a few times. Just one base apart from a much larger clone, this may be a read error. The chain uses TRBV12-3 or TRBV12-4 and TRBJ2-7; D gene uncertain. This CDR3 comprises 11 residues. The V end lost 6 bases, the J end lost 3 bases, and 6 bases lay between the germline ends. The chain's CDR3 is CASRARYEQYF. In DNA, the CDR3 is TGTGCCAGCAGGGCGCGCTACGAGCAGTACTTC.

This clonotype was detected many times. The J gene is TRBJ2-4, the V gene TRBV25-1; D is possibly TRBD2 (6 bases). Trimming shortened V by 2 bases and J by 1 base, and 6 bases separated the two germline ends. Germline CDR1 and CDR2: MGHDK and SYGVNS. The CDR3 totals 14 residues. Here the CDR3 reads CASSEGGAKNIQYF. Written as DNA, the CDR3 is TGTGCCAGCAGTGAAGGGGGGGCCAAAAACATTCAGTACTTC.

This clonotype was observed at least ten times. The chain has TRBV6-2 or TRBV6-3 and TRBJ1-5, with no clear D. Germline CDR1 reads MNHEY; CDR2 reads SVGEGT. This CDR3 is built from 17 residues. V shed 0 bases and J shed 3 bases, with 15 bases lying between them. The DNA for the CDR3 is TGTGCCAGCAGTTACTCGTATTGGACTCCAAACAATCAGCCCCAGCATTTT. Protein product: CASSYSYWTPNNQPQHF.

The J gene is TRBJ1-2, the V gene TRBV7-9, with TRBD1 as a possible D gene (6 bases). Germline V gives CDR1 SEHNR, CDR2 FQNEAQ (reference sequence). The germline V and J ends were trimmed by 1 base and 3 bases, with 15 bases remaining between them. The CDR3 is 16 amino acids. CDR3 nucleotide sequence: TGTGCCAGCAGCTTAGGGGTGACAGGAGGTGACTATGGCTACACCTTC. Its translation: CASSLGVTGGDYGYTF.

The V call is TRBV5-1, the J call TRBJ2-5; TRBD2 aligns across 8 bases. CDR1 and CDR2 (germline): SGHRS, YFSETQ. This CDR3 spans 16 amino acids. The V segment lost 2 bases and the J segment 2 bases; nucleotides outside the gene matches: 8. Here the CDR3 reads CASSFTGVAGQETQYF. CDR3 coding DNA: TGCGCCAGCAGCTTCACCGGGGTAGCGGGGCAAGAGACCCAGTACTTC.

This clonotype was recorded only once. The chain combines TRBV6-2 or TRBV6-3 with TRBJ2-1; 12 bases are shared with TRBD2. Trimming cost V 9 bases and J 2 bases; bases outside gene matches: 8. The CDR3 covers 16 residues. Germline lookup yields CDR1 MNHEY and CDR2 SVGEGT. The CDR3 nucleotides read TGTGCCAGTAGTCGGGCTAGCGGGGGGGCCTACAATGAGCAGTTCTTC. Translated: CASSRASGGAYNEQFF.

The chain joins TRBV12-3 or TRBV12-4 to TRBJ2-7; D unclear. V lost 5 bases, J lost 5 bases, and 10 bases lay in between. The CDR3 contains 12 residues. The CDR3 bases are TGTGCCAGCAGTATAGGGTGCGACGAGCAGTACTTC. Translated, it gives CASSIGCDEQYF.

Of note for this clonotype: This may be a read error: a much more frequent sequence differs by one nucleotide. The V and J genes are TRBV27 and TRBJ1-6; TRBD1 agrees at 7 bases. Looked up from germline, CDR1 is MNHEY and CDR2 is SMNVEV (reference sequence). CDR3 length: 15 residues. Here the CDR3 DNA reads TGTACCAGCAGTCCCTCCGGGACAGTTAATTCACCCCTCCACTTT. It encodes CTSSPSGTVNSPLHF.

In this sample, this clonotype turned up once. A junction end diverges from the germline sequence, so it may reflect a read error. V usage is TRBV6-5 and J usage is TRBJ1-2, with D unclear. Germline assignment: CDR1 MNHEY and CDR2 SVGAGI. The CDR3 contains 13 residues. CDR3 sequence (DNA): TGTGCCAGCAGTTACAGAGCAGACTATGGCCACACCTTC. This sequence encodes CASSYRADYGHTF.

Only a few counts were recorded for this clonotype. J is TRBJ1-6 and V is TRBV6-1; D unresolved. Trimming removed 6 bases at V and 5 bases at J, with 8 bases between. The CDR3 contains 13 residues. Germline V gene lookup returns CDR1 MNHNS and CDR2 SASEGT. The CDR3 DNA follows: TGTGCCAGCAGGGCTCCGGATAATTCACCCCTCCACTTT. Translated, it gives CASRAPDNSPLHF.